A selection of T cell receptor beta chains follows, all from one sample in a study of PD-1 blockade in mismatch repair-deficient tumors. Profiled with immunoSEQ multiplex PCR; TCRdb holds only in-frame clones, not every one. Of roughly 120,000 clones in the sample, approximately 91% are singletons; the top ten hold 10% to 15%. Sequencing was performed on peripheral blood, taken approximately 72 weeks after starting pembrolizumab. These receptors all stem from an adult with mismatch repair-deficient cancer. The conserved cysteine and the conserved F or W are not part of the CDR3 here. Clone size appears in some rows only: once, few, many, or a class for an expanded clone.

V: TRBV6-4
J: TRBJ2-1
size: -
CDR3: ASSDLTRDEQF

V: TRBV29-1
J: TRBJ2-7
size: few
CDR3: SVRLAPYEQY

V: TRBV19
J: TRBJ2-7
size: once
CDR3: ASSPQGAIYEQY

V: TRBV7-9
J: TRBJ1-1
size: -
CDR3: ASSPAGTGVTAAF

V: TRBV7-9
J: TRBJ2-7
size: -
CDR3: ASSVIGAYEQY

V: TRBV25-1
J: TRBJ2-5
size: -
CDR3: ASSESTGAGRETQY

V: TRBV12-5
J: TRBJ2-1
size: -
CDR3: ASGLGLGNEQF

V: TRBV5-1
J: TRBJ2-3
size: -
CDR3: ASSWGLAGNTDTQY

V: TRBV28
J: TRBJ2-1
size: -
CDR3: ASKTLGPGGNEQF

V: TRBV25-1
J: TRBJ2-7
size: -
CDR3: ASSDPTGGPRNEQY

V: TRBV30
J: TRBJ1-5
size: once
CDR3: AWTPGQGINQPQH

V: TRBV4-1
J: TRBJ2-1
size: few
CDR3: ASSHSRSGEQF

V: TRBV5-6
J: TRBJ2-3
size: -
CDR3: ASSAGPTDTQY

V: TRBV15
J: TRBJ2-2
size: -
CDR3: ATSTNEGQVNTGELF

V: TRBV15
J: TRBJ2-7
size: -
CDR3: ATQAGRSYEQY

V: TRBV29-1
J: TRBJ2-2
size: -
CDR3: SVIKVEAPGELF

V: TRBV30
J: TRBJ1-2
size: -
CDR3: AWSVRVHRANYGYT

V: TRBV6-6
J: TRBJ2-7
size: -
CDR3: ASKPGLRYEQY

V: TRBV29-1
J: TRBJ2-1
size: -
CDR3: SVELRGTYNEQF

V: TRBV30
J: TRBJ2-5
size: -
CDR3: AWSPSAETQY

V: TRBV30
J: TRBJ2-7
size: -
CDR3: AWSRGSSYEQY

V: TRBV7-6
J: TRBJ2-1
size: -
CDR3: ASSLDGSSYNEQF

V: TRBV27
J: TRBJ1-5
size: -
CDR3: ASSLTGGNQPQH

V: TRBV29-1
J: TRBJ2-5
size: -
CDR3: SVELVRPVTQETQY

V: TRBV12-5
J: TRBJ2-1
size: -
CDR3: ASGLDRNEQF

V: TRBV6-6
J: TRBJ2-7
size: once
CDR3: ASSYGVGGSSYEQY

V: TRBV21-1
J: TRBJ2-7
size: -
CDR3: ASSKMGGKQY

V: TRBV5-1
J: TRBJ2-1
size: -
CDR3: ASSLADVGSYNEQF

V: TRBV19
J: TRBJ2-2
size: once
CDR3: ASSIRREVTGELF

V: TRBV15
J: TRBJ2-4
size: once
CDR3: ATTDDLGQGRHIQY

V: TRBV4-2
J: TRBJ2-7
size: -
CDR3: ASSQGRGLGRIYEQY

V: TRBV6-1
J: TRBJ1-1
size: -
CDR3: ASRGTGGGSEAF

V: TRBV7-8
J: TRBJ2-3
size: -
CDR3: ASSLLGTTDTQY

V: TRBV5-4
J: TRBJ1-1
size: -
CDR3: ASSLATGNTEAF

V: TRBV29-1
J: TRBJ2-3
size: once
CDR3: SVEYSGRSTDTQY

V: TRBV2
J: TRBJ1-4
size: few
CDR3: ASSREKLF

V: TRBV30
J: TRBJ1-1
size: -
CDR3: AWSGGTMNTEAF

V: TRBV4-3
J: TRBJ2-3
size: -
CDR3: ASSHTSADTQY

V: TRBV11-2
J: TRBJ2-7
size: -
CDR3: ASSFRTSRDEQY

V: TRBV6-6
J: TRBJ2-2
size: few
CDR3: ATRTGRNTGELF

V: TRBV5-1
J: TRBJ2-7
size: once
CDR3: ASSVGDSHEQY

V: TRBV15
J: TRBJ2-1
size: few
CDR3: ATSRDGPSGSVF

V: TRBV29-1
J: TRBJ2-1
size: -
CDR3: SGAREASVDEQF

V: TRBV6-6
J: TRBJ2-7
size: -
CDR3: ASSLAGFSYEQY

V: TRBV27
J: TRBJ2-7
size: -
CDR3: ASSGTSAAYEQY

V: TRBV27
J: TRBJ2-1
size: -
CDR3: ASSPRQELSYNEQF

V: TRBV5-8
J: TRBJ2-7
size: -
CDR3: ASSWGLARAIFVNEQY

V: TRBV28
J: TRBJ1-5
size: -
CDR3: ASSPHLTGLAQH

V: TRBV7-8
J: TRBJ2-7
size: -
CDR3: ATRGGTYEQY

V: TRBV7-6
J: TRBJ2-5
size: -
CDR3: ASSLVWTAKETQY

V: TRBV19
J: TRBJ1-4
size: -
CDR3: ASIGGTARGNEKLF

V: TRBV11-2
J: TRBJ1-5
size: -
CDR3: ASSLVDDQPQH

V: TRBV28
J: TRBJ1-1
size: once
CDR3: ASSYPGGTEAF

V: TRBV27
J: TRBJ1-2
size: -
CDR3: ASSYFPWSSDGYT

V: TRBV9
J: TRBJ2-3
size: -
CDR3: ASRVGQGDITDTQY

V: TRBV11-1
J: TRBJ2-3
size: -
CDR3: ASSLARERGTDTQY

V: TRBV14
J: TRBJ2-1
size: -
CDR3: ASSQDYNEQF